Listed below are T cell receptor beta chains from one sample, sequenced in a study of T-cell reconstitution after alpha-beta-depleted transplantation in children. In TCRdb, the PCR reads were re-called with MiXCR into one record per CDR3 protein. The repertoire holds about a million distinct CDR3 sequences, with under 30% as singletons. The sequences come from PBMCs, mostly from graft donor cells, collected 360 days after TCRalphabeta/CD19-depleted stem cell transplant. The origin of the receptors is a boy less than two years old who had a stem cell transplant for SCID, so the T cells may come from the graft donor. Both conserved end residues are part of each CDR3. Each record gives: J gene, clone size, D gene, V gene, CDR3 length, CDR3 protein, CDR3 DNA. The D gene is left open where the match is weak. Size values are once, few and many counts, or a class for expanded clones, and some rows have none.

>TRBJ2-3|.|TRBD2|TRBV10-3|17
CAISEFLLAGGTDTQYF
TGTGCCATCAGTGAGTTCCTACTAGCGGGGGGCACAGATACGCAGTATTTT
>TRBJ1-5|.|.|TRBV28|19
CASSLWRGRGGWSNQPQHF
TGTGCCAGCAGTTTATGGAGGGGTCGAGGAGGATGGTCGAATCAGCCCCAGCATTTT
>TRBJ2-1|.|.|TRBV5-1|16
CASSSGAGRAYNEQFF
TGCGCCAGCAGCTCGGGGGCGGGGCGCGCCTACAATGAGCAGTTCTTC
>TRBJ2-2|few|.|TRBV12-3/TRBV12-4|11
CASSFMGELFF
TGTGCCAGCAGTTTCATGGGGGAGCTGTTTTTT
>TRBJ2-5|many|.|TRBV28|12
CASFRVQETQYF
TGTGCCAGTTTCAGGGTCCAAGAGACCCAGTACTTC
>TRBJ1-5|few|.|TRBV12-3/TRBV12-4|12
CASSGAVGPQHF
TGTGCCAGCAGTGGGGCGGTGGGGCCCCAGCATTTT
>TRBJ2-7|few|.|TRBV29-1|12
CSVRLPYYEQYF
TGCAGCGTCAGGTTGCCGTACTACGAGCAGTACTTC
>TRBJ1-1|.|.|TRBV12-3/TRBV12-4|17
CASSPLGGQKADTEAFF
TGTGCCAGCAGTCCCCTCGGGGGGCAAAAGGCGGACACTGAAGCTTTCTTT
>TRBJ2-1|many|.|TRBV29-1|17
CSVDAKWALSSYNEQFF
TGCAGCGTTGACGCGAAGTGGGCCTTAAGCTCCTACAATGAGCAGTTCTTC
>TRBJ2-1|.|TRBD1|TRBV16|15
CASSPQGVIGNEQFF
TGTGCCAGCAGTCCTCAGGGGGTGATTGGAAATGAGCAGTTCTTC
>TRBJ2-1|.|TRBD1|TRBV7-9|16
CASSPERDRGGNEQFF
TGTGCCAGCAGCCCCGAAAGGGACAGGGGAGGGAATGAGCAGTTCTTC
>TRBJ2-4|few|.|TRBV2|13
CASRLGERLLQYF
TGTGCCAGCAGGCTGGGCGAGCGGCTACTTCAGTACTTC
>TRBJ2-4|.|TRBD1|TRBV5-1|19
CASSRPGTQGARGKNIQYF
TGCGCCAGCAGTCGTCCCGGAACACAGGGGGCGCGCGGCAAAAACATTCAGTACTTC
>TRBJ2-5|few|TRBD1|TRBV5-1|16
CASSLDGQGRGETQYF
TGCGCCAGCAGCTTGGATGGACAGGGTCGGGGAGAGACCCAGTACTTC
>TRBJ2-5|many|.|TRBV5-1|12
CASSYGEETQYF
TGCGCCAGCAGCTATGGTGAAGAGACCCAGTACTTC
>TRBJ2-1|.|TRBD1|TRBV20-1|15
CSAAPAGTGGNEQFF
TGCAGTGCTGCCCCGGCCGGGACAGGGGGCAATGAGCAGTTCTTC
>TRBJ2-2|.|.|TRBV6-1|14
CASSEAQLTGELFF
TGTGCCAGCAGTGAAGCGCAGTTAACCGGGGAGCTGTTTTTT
>TRBJ2-7|.|TRBD2|TRBV5-1|14
CASSFNSGRGEQYF
TGCGCCAGCAGCTTCAACAGCGGGAGGGGCGAGCAGTACTTC
>TRBJ2-1|few|TRBD2|TRBV6-1|16
CASSPGLASSYNEQFF
TGTGCCAGCAGTCCCGGACTAGCTAGCTCCTACAATGAGCAGTTCTTC
>TRBJ2-2|few|TRBD1|TRBV20-1|15
CSARARDRQTGELFF
TGCAGTGCTAGAGCCCGGGACAGACAAACCGGGGAGCTGTTTTTT
>TRBJ2-7|.|.|TRBV20-1|13
CSANRVGSYEQYF
TGCAGTGCTAATAGGGTAGGGTCCTACGAGCAGTACTTC
>TRBJ2-3|.|TRBD1|TRBV6-5|19
CASSYADRGTGRSTDTQYF
TGTGCCAGCAGTTACGCGGACCGCGGGACAGGGAGAAGCACAGATACGCAGTATTTT
>TRBJ2-5|.|TRBD2|TRBV7-8|16
CASSLGLADPGETQYF
TGTGCCAGCAGCTTAGGACTAGCGGACCCAGGGGAGACCCAGTACTTC
>TRBJ1-6|.|.|TRBV12-3/TRBV12-4|14
CASSLGGRMTALHF
TGTGCCAGCAGTTTAGGCGGCAGAATGACGGCCCTCCACTTT
>TRBJ2-7|many|.|TRBV20-1|17
CSARDQDRTWIAYEQYF
TGCAGTGCTAGAGATCAAGACAGGACCTGGATCGCCTACGAGCAGTACTTC